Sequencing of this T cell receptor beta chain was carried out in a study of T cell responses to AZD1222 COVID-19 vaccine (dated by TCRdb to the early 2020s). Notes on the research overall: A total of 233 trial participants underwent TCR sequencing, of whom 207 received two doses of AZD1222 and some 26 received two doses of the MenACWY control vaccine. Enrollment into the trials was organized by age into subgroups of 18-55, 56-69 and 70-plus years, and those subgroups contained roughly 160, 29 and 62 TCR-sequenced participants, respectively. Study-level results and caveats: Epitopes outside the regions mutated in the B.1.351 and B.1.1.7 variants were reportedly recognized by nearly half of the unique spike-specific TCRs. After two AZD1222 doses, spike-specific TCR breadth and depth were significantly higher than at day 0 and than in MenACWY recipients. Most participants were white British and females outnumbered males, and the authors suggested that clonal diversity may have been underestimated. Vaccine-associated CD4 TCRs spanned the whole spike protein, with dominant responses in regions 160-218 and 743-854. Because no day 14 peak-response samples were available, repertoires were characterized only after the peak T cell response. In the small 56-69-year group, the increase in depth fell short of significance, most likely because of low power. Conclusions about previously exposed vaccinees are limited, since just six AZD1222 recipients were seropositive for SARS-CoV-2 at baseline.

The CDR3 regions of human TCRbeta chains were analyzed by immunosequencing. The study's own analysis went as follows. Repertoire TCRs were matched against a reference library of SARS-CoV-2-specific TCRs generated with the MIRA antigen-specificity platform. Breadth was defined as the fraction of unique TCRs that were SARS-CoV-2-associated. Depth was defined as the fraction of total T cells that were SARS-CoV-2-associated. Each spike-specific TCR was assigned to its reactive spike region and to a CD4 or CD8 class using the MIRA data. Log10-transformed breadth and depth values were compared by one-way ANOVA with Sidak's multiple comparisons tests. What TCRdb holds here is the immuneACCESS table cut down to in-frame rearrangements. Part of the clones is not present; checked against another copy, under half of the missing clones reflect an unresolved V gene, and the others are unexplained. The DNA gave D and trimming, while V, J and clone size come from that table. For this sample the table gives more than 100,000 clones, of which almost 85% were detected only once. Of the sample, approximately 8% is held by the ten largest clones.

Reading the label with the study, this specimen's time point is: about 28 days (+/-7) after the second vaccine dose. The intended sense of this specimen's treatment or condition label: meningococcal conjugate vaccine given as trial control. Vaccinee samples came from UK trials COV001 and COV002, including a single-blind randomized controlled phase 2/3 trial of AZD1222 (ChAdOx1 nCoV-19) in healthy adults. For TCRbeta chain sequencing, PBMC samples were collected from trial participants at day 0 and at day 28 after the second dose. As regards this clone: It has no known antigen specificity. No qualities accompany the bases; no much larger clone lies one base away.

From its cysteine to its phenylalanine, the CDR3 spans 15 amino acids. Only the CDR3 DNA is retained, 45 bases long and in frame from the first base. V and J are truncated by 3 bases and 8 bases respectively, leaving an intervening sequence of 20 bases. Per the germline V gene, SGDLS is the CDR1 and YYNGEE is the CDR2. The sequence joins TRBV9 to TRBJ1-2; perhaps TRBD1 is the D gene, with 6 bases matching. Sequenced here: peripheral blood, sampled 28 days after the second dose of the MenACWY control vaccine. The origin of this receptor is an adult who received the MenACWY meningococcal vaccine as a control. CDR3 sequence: CASSGETGGLSGYTF. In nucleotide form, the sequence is TGTGCCAGCAGCGGAGAGACGGGGGGCTTATCAGGCTACACCTTC.